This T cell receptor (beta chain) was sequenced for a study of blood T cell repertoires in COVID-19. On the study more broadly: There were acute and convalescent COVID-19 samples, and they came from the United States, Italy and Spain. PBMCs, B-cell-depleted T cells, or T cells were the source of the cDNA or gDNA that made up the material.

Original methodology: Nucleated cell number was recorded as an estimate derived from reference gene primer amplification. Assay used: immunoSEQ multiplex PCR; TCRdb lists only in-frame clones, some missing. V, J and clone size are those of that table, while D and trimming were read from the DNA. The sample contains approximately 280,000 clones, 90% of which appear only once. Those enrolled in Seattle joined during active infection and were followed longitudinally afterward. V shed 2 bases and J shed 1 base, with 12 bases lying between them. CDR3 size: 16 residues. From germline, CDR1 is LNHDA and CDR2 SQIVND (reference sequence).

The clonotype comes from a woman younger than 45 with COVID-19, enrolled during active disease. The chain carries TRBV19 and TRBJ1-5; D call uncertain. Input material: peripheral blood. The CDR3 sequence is CASSILPGGSNQPQHF. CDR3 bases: TGTGCCAGTAGTATACTCCCCGGCGGCAGCAATCAGCCCCAGCATTTT.